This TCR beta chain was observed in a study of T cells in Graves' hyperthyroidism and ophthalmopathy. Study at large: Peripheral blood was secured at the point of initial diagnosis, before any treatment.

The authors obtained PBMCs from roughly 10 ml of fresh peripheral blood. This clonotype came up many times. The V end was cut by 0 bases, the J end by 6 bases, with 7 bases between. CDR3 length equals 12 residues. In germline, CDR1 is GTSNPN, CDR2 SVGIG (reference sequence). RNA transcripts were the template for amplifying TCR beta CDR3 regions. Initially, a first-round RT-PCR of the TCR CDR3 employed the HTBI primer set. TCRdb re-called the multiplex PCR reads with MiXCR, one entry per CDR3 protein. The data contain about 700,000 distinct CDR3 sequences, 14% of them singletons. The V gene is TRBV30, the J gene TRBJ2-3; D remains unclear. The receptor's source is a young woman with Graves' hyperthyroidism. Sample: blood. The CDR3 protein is CAWSVELDTQYF. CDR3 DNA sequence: TGTGCCTGGAGTGTCGAACTCGATACGCAGTATTTT.